What follows is one T cell receptor beta chain and its context. This CDR3 spans 14 amino acids. V shed 10 bases and J shed 7 bases, with 23 bases lying between them. Germline CDR1 MGHDK, CDR2 SYGVNS. From RNA, the CDR3 regions of TCR beta chains were amplified and sequenced. Second-round multiplex PCR came after a first-round RT-PCR that employed HTBI primers. TCRdb re-called the multiplex PCR reads with MiXCR, one entry per CDR3 protein. The data show roughly 50,000 distinct CDR3 sequences, with over 45% seen just once and approximately 20% held by the top ten. This record belongs to a study of Graves' ophthalmopathy and Graves' hyperthyroidism. Ophthalmopathy cases showed moderate-to-severe activity, scoring CAS ≥3 and NOSPECS ≥4, with duration under 3 months. What supplied the PBMCs was roughly 9.7 ml of fresh peripheral blood.

The TCR was taken from an adult man with Graves' ophthalmopathy. The sequenced sample was peripheral blood. The chain employs TRBV25-1 and TRBJ2-7, with D perhaps matching TRBD1 or TRBD2 (5 bases each). CDR3: CANSGTEFVKEQYF. The CDR3 DNA reads TGTGCCAACTCCGGGACGGAATTTGTAAAGGAGCAGTACTTC.